The text below deals with one TCR beta chain. Only a few counts were recorded for this clonotype. Its recognized antigen is unknown. The input lacks base qualities; no much larger clone sits a single base away. Looking up the germline V gene (reference sequence) yields CDR1 WNHNN and CDR2 SYGVQD. V is cut by 0 bases and J by 9 bases, and the space between the germline ends is 8 bases. Taken from cysteine to phenylalanine, the CDR3 has 12 residues. Only the CDR3 DNA is retained, 36 bases long and in frame from the first base. The source of the sample is a study of T cells in Graves' hyperthyroidism and ophthalmopathy (dated by TCRdb to the late 2010s). The study in broad terms: Peripheral blood samples were taken at initial diagnosis, before any treatment was given. A discovery cohort of about 100 patients, about 40 with Graves' ophthalmopathy and 55 to 65 with stable Graves' hyperthyroidism, was used to find distinguishing TCR V-J signatures. Whether ophthalmopathy could be predicted prospectively was tested in an independent validation cohort made up of under 20 hyperthyroidism patients plus 17 patients who later progressed to ophthalmopathy. The approximately 100 discovery patients were divided at random into training and test sets in a 7:3 ratio. Thyroid tissue and blood T-cell repertoires from about six Graves' hyperthyroidism patients were also compared in the study. Once sampling was done, hyperthyroidism patients were given methimazole at a starting dose of 30 mg daily, whereas ophthalmopathy patients were given high-dose intravenous methylprednisolone. The paper reports TCR Vbeta CDR3 sequencing of approximately 140 peripheral blood samples: approximately 43 ophthalmopathy, approximately 74 hyperthyroidism and around 17 progressor patients.

The investigation overall reported the following: A 13 V-J signature model separated ophthalmopathy from stable hyperthyroidism, with 87.88% sensitivity and about 81% specificity in cross-validation and 80%/75% in testing. In validation, progression to ophthalmopathy was predicted by the model with 65% to 71% sensitivity and approximately 78% specificity, a median of 6.5 months before onset. Most expanded thyroid clonotypes (frequency above 0.001) were also detected in blood, suggesting blood repertoires may reflect thyroid immune responses. No statistical method was used to set the sample size in advance, and investigators knew the group allocation.

Hyperthyroidism patients were newly diagnosed, had a disease duration of under 2 months, and were aged 18 to 65 years. The study excluded patients with uncontrolled infections, other autoimmune diseases, pregnancy or lactation. Diagnoses relied on clinical symptoms, serum thyroxine and TRAb, thyroid ultrasound and orbital computed tomography. Blood from progressor patients was drawn when they were first diagnosed with hyperthyroidism, before any ophthalmopathy symptoms appeared. PBMCs were separated from under 12 ml of fresh peripheral blood using Ficoll-Paque density gradient centrifugation. Progressor patients were initially diagnosed with Graves' hyperthyroidism and developed ophthalmopathy during follow-up. Total RNA was extracted with Trizol reagent, and quality was checked on an Agilent 2100 Bioanalyzer. TCR beta CDR3 regions were amplified from RNA transcripts. The first round of RT-PCR for the TCR CDR3 was performed with the HTBI primer set and the Qiagen OneStep RT-PCR kit. The libraries were constructed in a second round of multiplex PCR and then size-selected and purified. Paired-end sequencing of the libraries was performed with 100 bp reads on an Illumina HiSeq2000. The study's processing was this. Raw data were processed with SOAPnuke, discarding reads with adapters, uncalled bases, mean Phred below 15, or no exact constant-primer or identifier match. COPE v1.2.5 was used to merge high-quality paired reads, and clonotypes were defined as unique nucleotide sequences. Clonotypes were aligned to IMGT TRBV, TRBD and TRBJ reference segments using MiTCR v1.1. Only V-J combinations with frequency above 0.0001, covering about 99% of repertoires, were analysed. The TCS score was defined as F50 (clonal expansion) divided by E x V (chaos), with BLOSUM62-based TCRdist calculated between CDR3 peptides within each V-J. Welch's t-statistics and random forest reduced fewer than 600 V-J features to roughly 13, which were used in a naive Bayes classifier (R e1071). Using fastp at Q25 and MiXCR, TCRdb reprocessed the public reads and kept productive beta chains. Rows merge per CDR3 protein into single entries with the most common DNA and genes. What appears here as the V and J calls and clone size reflects TCRdb's work, not the paper's. This sample has approximately 400,000 distinct CDR3 sequences in its table, and about 14% of those were observed once. Roughly 20% of the sample rests with the top ten.

This clonotype was sampled from a man aged 25-40 years with Graves' hyperthyroidism that later progressed to Graves' ophthalmopathy. The sample taken for sequencing was blood. The receptor chain draws on TRBV10-1 and TRBJ2-5, with no confident D gene call. The CDR3 loop reads CASSESGNPQYF. The DNA reads as follows: TGCGCCAGCAGTGAGTCTGGGAACCCCCAGTACTTC.